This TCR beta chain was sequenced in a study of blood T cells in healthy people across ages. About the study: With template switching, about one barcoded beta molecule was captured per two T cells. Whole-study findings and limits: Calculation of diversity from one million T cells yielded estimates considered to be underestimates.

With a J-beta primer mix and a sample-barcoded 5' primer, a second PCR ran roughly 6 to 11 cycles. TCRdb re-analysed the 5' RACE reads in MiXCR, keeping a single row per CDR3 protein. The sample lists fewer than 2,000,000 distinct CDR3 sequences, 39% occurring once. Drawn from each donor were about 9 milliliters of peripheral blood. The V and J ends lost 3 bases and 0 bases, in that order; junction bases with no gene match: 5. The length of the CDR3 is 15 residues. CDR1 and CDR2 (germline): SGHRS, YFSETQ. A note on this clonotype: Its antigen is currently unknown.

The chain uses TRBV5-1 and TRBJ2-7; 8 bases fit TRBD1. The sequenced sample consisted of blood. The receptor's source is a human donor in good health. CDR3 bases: TGCGCCAGCAGCTCCTCGGGACAGGCCTCCTACGAGCAGTACTTC. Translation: CASSSSGQASYEQYF.